Listed here are 6 T cell receptor beta chains from one sample, sequenced in a study of vaccination effects on CD4 cells after COVID-19. Antigen-specific CD4+ T cell clonotypes were called by their expansion after viral peptide-pool culture in ViraFEST. Following a roughly 10-day culture, CD4+ T cells were purified. Testing of the vaccine recipients showed negative nucleocapsid antibodies and no prior SARS-CoV-2 infection. The protocol was immunoSEQ multiplex PCR, while the TCRdb copy is restricted to in-frame clones and leaves out a portion. The repertoire consists of tens of thousands of clones, with roughly three quarters occurring once and the leading ten covering 4%. These TCRs are of unknown antigen specificity. The specimen was CD4+ T cells from PBMCs cultured with HCoV-OC43 spike peptides, collected before COVID-19 vaccination. Subset denoted: HCoV-OC43 spike overlapping peptide pool stimulation. These receptors all come from a human donor who received a COVID-19 vaccine.

The table lists this clone with a few counts. The V call is TRBV28, the J call TRBJ1-1; tentatively, D is TRBD1 (5 bases). The ends were cut back, 6 bases at V and 5 bases at J, with 22 bases in the middle. CDR1 MDHEN and CDR2 SYDVKM come from the germline V gene. This CDR3 is 16 amino acids long. The CDR3 loop reads CASSQLGLTSGTEAFF. The CDR3, as DNA: TGTGCCAGCAGCCAACTGGGACTCACCTCTGGGACTGAAGCTTTCTTT. The whole variable domain, remainder taken from reference TRBV28 and TRBJ1-1, is DVKVTQSSRYLVKRTGEKVFLECVQDMDHENMFWYRQDPGLGLRLIYFSYDVKMKEKGDIPEGYSVSREKKERFSLILESASTNQTSMYLCASSQLGLTSGTEAFFGQGTRLTVV.

This clone was recorded a few times. The chain carries TRBV6-2 or TRBV6-3 and TRBJ2-1, with 10 bases aligning to TRBD2. J was trimmed by 6 bases and V by 5 bases; bases with no gene match: 7. Germline CDR1 and CDR2: MNHEY and SVGEGT. The CDR3 has 15 residues. The CDR3 here is CASSPASGGLNEQFF. The CDR3 bases are TGTGCCAGCAGTCCCGCTAGCGGGGGCCTCAATGAGCAGTTCTTC.

The chain joins TRBV4-2 to TRBJ1-5; no definite D call. The CDR3 spans 13 residues. Germline loops: CDR1 LGHNA, CDR2 YNFKEQ. With 1 base removed from V and 4 bases from J, the gap between germline ends came to 5 bases. The CDR3: CASSQGQNQPQHF. CDR3 bases: TGTGCCAGCAGCCAAGGGCAGAATCAGCCCCAGCATTTT.

The chain has TRBV6-2 or TRBV6-3 and TRBJ2-5, with D perhaps matching TRBD2 (6 bases). The ends were cut back, 5 bases at V and 7 bases at J, with 20 bases in the middle. The germline V gene has CDR1 MNHEY and CDR2 SVGEGT. The CDR3 consists of 15 residues. The CDR3, as DNA: TGTGCCAGCAGTCTTTTCGGGACTCCTGGAGGGACCCAGTACTTC. This gives the protein CASSLFGTPGGTQYF.

The chain is built from TRBV6-6 and TRBJ2-7; D call uncertain. The CDR3 sequence is 14 residues long. Deletions cut 5 bases from V and 0 bases from J, with 11 bases between. Germline V gene lookup returns CDR1 MNHNY and CDR2 SVGAGI (reference sequence). This CDR3 is CASSDTGYSYEQYV. The CDR3 DNA sequence: TGTGCCAGCAGTGACACCGGCTACTCCTACGAGCAGTACGTC.

The chain employs TRBV5-4 and TRBJ1-2, with D hard to call. This CDR3 region has 13 residues. Trimming stripped 1 base from V and 7 bases from J, with 11 bases between. In germline, CDR1 is SGHNT, CDR2 YYREEE (reference sequence). CDR3 sequence reads: CASSLYGVGGYTF. The CDR3 DNA is TGTGCCAGCAGCTTGTACGGGGTCGGTGGCTACACCTTC.